This TCR beta chain was observed in a study of T cells in localized non-small cell lung cancer. The CDR3 sequence is 14 residues long. The germline V gene has CDR1 SGHRS and CDR2 YFSETQ. V was clipped by 1 base and J by 5 bases, with 11 bases between them. Comment on this clone: Its target is unknown.

Regarding the study as a whole: Analysis by sequencing included only one tumor region, so heterogeneity remains possible. The appearance of a median approximately 60 of the top 100 tumor clones was seen in adjacent lung. Greater T cell density in blood accompanied longer overall survival. Uninvolved adjacent lung, not tumor, had the highest T cell clonality.

The assay was immunoSEQ multiplex PCR, and TCRdb's table has in-frame clones only and misses some. This sample has around 3,700 clones, with less than 30% found just once. This TCR derives from a male donor at least 60 years old with stage I lung adenocarcinoma. Specimen: lung tumor tissue, collected before any cancer treatment. The chain joins TRBV5-1 to TRBJ2-3; D assignment may be TRBD1 or TRBD2 (6 bases each). CDR3 protein: CASSLTGARDTQYF. Written as DNA, the CDR3 is TGCGCCAGCAGCTTGACGGGGGCGAGAGATACGCAGTATTTT.